Shown below are 17 T cell receptor beta chains from a single sample sequenced in a study of chemoradiotherapy in HPV16-positive cancers. The method was immunoSEQ multiplex PCR; TCRdb's version includes in-frame clones alone and lacks a portion of them. The sample carries approximately 15,000 clones, around 80% recorded once. Specimen collection occurred from a patient who underwent chemoradiotherapy. Every receptor here comes from a human donor with HPV-associated anogenital cancer.

V and J are TRBV6-1 and TRBJ1-1; 7 bases are a match to TRBD1. Germline lookup yields CDR1 MNHNS and CDR2 SASEGT. V shed 4 bases and J 4 bases; nucleotides not matched to a gene: 6. The CDR3 contains 14 residues. CDR3 residues: CASSGAGGTTEAFF. The CDR3 DNA reads as TGTGCCAGCAGTGGGGCAGGGGGTACCACTGAAGCTTTCTTT.

This CDR3 is CASSQDFGDRGYEQYF. DNA of the CDR3: TGTGCCAGCAGCCAAGATTTTGGAGACAGGGGTTACGAGCAGTACTTC. This chain connects TRBV4-2 to TRBJ2-7; 8 bases line up with TRBD1. The CDR3 covers 16 residues. Germline CDR1 LGHNA, CDR2 YNFKEQ. With V trimmed by 0 bases and J by 4 bases, 8 bases remained unmatched.

This clone showed up just once. The chain has TRBV28 and TRBJ1-6; D is possibly TRBD1 (5 bases). Germline CDR1 reads MDHEN; CDR2 reads SYDVKM. The CDR3 contains 15 residues. V was shortened by 5 bases and J by 10 bases, with 18 bases between the two germline ends. CDR3 in DNA: TGTGCCAGCAGTCCTGTCGTCGGGGGGAACTCACCCCTCCACTTT. It codes for CASSPVVGGNSPLHF.

In this sample, this clone turned up once. The CDR3 spells CSATGDGTEAFF. The DNA for the CDR3 is TGCAGCGCTACAGGGGACGGCACTGAAGCTTTCTTT. The gene calls are TRBV29-1 and TRBJ1-1; 7 bases align to TRBD1. Germline assignment: CDR1 SQVTM and CDR2 ANQGSEA. The CDR3 is 12 residues long. V shed 7 bases, J shed 4 bases, and the junction held 6 bases outside the gene matches.

V gene TRBV28 combines with J gene TRBJ2-4; D unresolved. The CDR3 runs to 19 residues. Germline assignment: CDR1 MDHEN and CDR2 SYDVKM. V shed 2 bases and J shed 0 bases, with 20 bases lying between them. CDR3 amino acids: CASSLRIDYSPLAKNIQYF. CDR3 DNA sequence: TGTGCCAGCAGTTTACGAATCGATTACTCACCCCTAGCCAAAAACATTCAGTACTTC.

The CDR3 region has the DNA TGTGCCAGCAGACCTACGGGACAGGGGGCCCACGAGCAGTACTTC. This codes for CASRPTGQGAHEQYF. The chain combines TRBV28 with TRBJ2-7; 12 nucleotides agree with TRBD1. This CDR3 region has 15 residues. V lost 6 bases to trimming and J lost 5 bases; unmatched junction nucleotides: 8. Germline V lookup: CDR1 MDHEN, CDR2 SYDVKM.

This clone was detected a few times. The rearrangement joins TRBV28 to TRBJ1-2; maybe TRBD1 (5 bases). V dropped 0 bases and J dropped 6 bases, with 8 bases sitting between them. Germline lookup yields CDR1 MDHEN and CDR2 SYDVKM. The CDR3 totals 13 residues. CDR3 sequence reads: CASSLWPGHGYTF. CDR3 DNA sequence: TGTGCCAGCAGTTTATGGCCAGGGCATGGCTACACCTTC.

The chain joins TRBV11-1 to TRBJ1-1; the D is unclear. V gave up 3 bases and J gave up 2 bases, with 7 bases separating them. Germline V gene sequence: CDR1 SGHAT, CDR2 FQDESV (reference sequence). The CDR3 spans 13 residues. The CDR3 here is CASSFSGNTEAFF. CDR3 coding DNA: TGTGCCAGCAGCTTTTCCGGAAACACTGAAGCTTTCTTT. The complete variable domain, with remaining parts taken from reference TRBV11-1 and TRBJ1-1, reads EAEVAQSPRYKITEKSQAVAFWCDPISGHATLYWYRQILGQGPELLVQFQDESVVDDSQLPKDRFSAERLKGVDSTLKIQPAELGDSAMYLCASSFSGNTEAFFGQGTRLTVV.

The chain couples TRBV9 to TRBJ2-1, with 12 bases that match TRBD2. Germline V gene data show CDR1 as SGDLS and CDR2 as YYNGEE. V lost 0 bases to trimming and J lost 8 bases; unmatched junction nucleotides: 6. This CDR3 is 16 amino acids long. As DNA, the CDR3 is TGTGCCAGCAGCGTAGGATCCCTAGCGGGGGGGCATGAGCAGTTCTTC. Protein: CASSVGSLAGGHEQFF. The complete variable domain, with remaining parts taken from reference TRBV9 and TRBJ2-1, reads DSGVTQTPKHLITATGQRVTLRCSPRSGDLSVYWYQQSLDQGLQFLIQYYNGEERAKGNILERFSAQQFPDLHSELNLSSLELGDSALYFCASSVGSLAGGHEQFFGPGTRLTVL.

The chain joins TRBV5-5 to TRBJ2-2; weak D call: TRBD2 (5 bases). There are 18 residues in the CDR3. Germline-derived CDR1 and CDR2 are SGHKS and YYEKEE (reference sequence). V lost 1 base to trimming and J lost 1 base, with 17 bases between them. The CDR3 nucleotides read TGTGCCAGCAGCTTGAAGTTAGCTTCTCGGGAGAACACCGGGGAGCTGTTTTTT. It is translated as CASSLKLASRENTGELFF.

The chain uses TRBV18 and TRBJ2-1; unclear D gene. Germline V gene lookup returns CDR1 KGHSH and CDR2 LQKENI. CDR3 length: 16 residues. The V end lost 3 bases, the J end lost 6 bases, and 18 bases lay between the germline ends. CDR3 in DNA: TGTGCCAGCTCACCGGAGACGGGCTCACCCCTCAATGAGCAGTTCTTC. Its translation is CASSPETGSPLNEQFF.

This chain's CDR3 is CASNPGTGVTEAFF. Here the CDR3 DNA reads TGTGCCAGCAATCCCGGGACAGGGGTTACTGAAGCTTTCTTT. The chain has TRBV28 and TRBJ1-1, with 10 bases matching TRBD1. Germline CDR1 is MDHEN and CDR2 is SYDVKM. This CDR3 has 14 amino acids. The V and J ends lost 7 bases and 5 bases, in that order; junction bases with no gene match: 7.

CDR3 in amino acids: CASSVDGNTIYF. CDR3 in DNA: TGTGCCAGCAGCGTAGATGGTAACACCATATATTTT. This rearrangement joins TRBV9 to TRBJ1-3; D ambiguous. The CDR3 loop spans 12 amino acids. CDR1 and CDR2 (germline): SGDLS, YYNGEE. V gave up 0 bases and J gave up 7 bases, with 5 bases separating them.

This chain joins TRBV7-9 and TRBJ1-2, with TRBD1 matching over 7 bases. Unmatched junction bases numbered 13, after V lost 4 bases and J lost 11 bases. The V gene's germline CDR1 is SEHNR and CDR2 FQNEAQ (reference sequence). The CDR3 sequence is 14 residues long. CDR3 in amino acids: CASSSDQGEGGYTF. In nucleotides, the CDR3 is TGTGCCAGCAGCTCCGACCAGGGGGAGGGAGGATACACCTTC.

The rearrangement joins TRBV5-6 to TRBJ2-1, with D unresolved. V was shortened by 4 bases and J by 9 bases, with 14 bases between the two germline ends. Germline CDR1 SGHDT, CDR2 YYEEEE. The CDR3 covers 13 residues. In DNA form, the CDR3 reads TGTGCCAGCAGCATCGGGCTACGGAGTGAGCAGTTCTTC. Amino acids: CASSIGLRSEQFF. Full variable domain (missing parts from reference TRBV5-6 and TRBJ2-1): DAGVTQSPTHLIKTRGQQVTLRCSPKSGHDTVSWYQQALGQGPQFIFQYYEEEERQRGNFPDRFSGHQFPNYSSELNVNALLLGDSALYLCASSIGLRSEQFFGPGTRLTVL.

This clone showed up just once. The chain joins TRBV7-2 to TRBJ1-1; D is undetermined. This CDR3 is built from 15 residues. Trimming stripped 4 bases from V and 1 base from J, with 13 bases between. Germline V gene data show CDR1 as SGHTA and CDR2 as FQGNSA. The CDR3 spells CASSSIQGWNTEAFF. The CDR3 bases are TGTGCCAGCAGCTCGATTCAAGGGTGGAACACTGAAGCTTTCTTT.

V usage is TRBV4-3 and J usage is TRBJ2-1, with TRBD1 identical over 10 bases. With V trimmed by 4 bases and J by 6 bases, 9 bases remained unmatched. Germline CDR1 is LGHNA and CDR2 is YSLEER. CDR3 size: 16 residues. The CDR3 spells CASSLSGTGVGNEQFF. The CDR3 DNA sequence: TGCGCCAGCAGCCTAAGTGGGACAGGGGTCGGCAATGAGCAGTTCTTC.